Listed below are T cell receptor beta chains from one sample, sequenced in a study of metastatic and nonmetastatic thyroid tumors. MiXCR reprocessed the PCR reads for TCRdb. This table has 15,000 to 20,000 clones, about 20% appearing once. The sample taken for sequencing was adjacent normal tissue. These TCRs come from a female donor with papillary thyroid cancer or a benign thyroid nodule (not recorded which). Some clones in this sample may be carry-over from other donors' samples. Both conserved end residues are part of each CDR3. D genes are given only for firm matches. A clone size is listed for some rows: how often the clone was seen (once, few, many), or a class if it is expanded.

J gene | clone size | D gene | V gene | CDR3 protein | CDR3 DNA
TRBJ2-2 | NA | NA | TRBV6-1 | CASGSWGELFF | TGTGCCAGTGGGTCTTGGGGGGAGCTGTTTTTT
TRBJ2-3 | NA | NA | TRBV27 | CASSFRVAGTDTQYF | TGTGCCAGCAGTTTCCGGGTGGCGGGCACAGATACGCAGTATTTT
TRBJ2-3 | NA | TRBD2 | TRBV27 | CASSLVSGRGFTDTQYF | TGTGCCAGCAGTTTAGTCAGCGGGAGGGGATTCACAGATACGCAGTATTTT
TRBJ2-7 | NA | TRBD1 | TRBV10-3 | CAISGGERQGHEQYF | TGTGCCATCAGTGGGGGCGAGAGACAGGGTCACGAGCAGTACTTC
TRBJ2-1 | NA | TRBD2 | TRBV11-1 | CASSQGLAGGPGGEQFF | TGTGCCAGCAGCCAGGGACTAGCGGGGGGGCCGGGTGGTGAGCAGTTCTTC
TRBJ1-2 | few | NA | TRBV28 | CASSFSAPSNYGYTF | TGTGCCAGCAGTTTTTCGGCCCCGAGTAACTATGGCTACACCTTC
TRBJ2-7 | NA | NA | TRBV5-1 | CASSLAFGSYEQYF | TGCGCCAGCAGCTTGGCATTCGGGTCCTACGAGCAGTACTTC
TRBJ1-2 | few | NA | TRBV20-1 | CSARAFYGRTDYGYTF | TGCAGTGCTAGAGCTTTTTACGGGCGGACGGACTATGGCTACACCTTC
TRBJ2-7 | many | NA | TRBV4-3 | CASSQDLGGTSQQYF | TGCGCCAGCAGCCAAGATCTGGGCGGGACCTCCCAGCAGTACTTC
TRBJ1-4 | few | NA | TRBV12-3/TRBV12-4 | CASSLSAGGGLFF | TGTGCCAGCAGTTTATCCGCGGGAGGGGGGCTGTTTTTT
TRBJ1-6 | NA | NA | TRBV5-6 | CASTRDTHNSPLHF | TGTGCCAGCACCCGGGACACCCATAATTCACCCCTCCACTTT
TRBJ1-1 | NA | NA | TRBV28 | CASRSLAQAGNTEAFF | TGTGCCAGCAGGTCCTTGGCCCAGGCGGGGAACACTGAAGCTTTCTTT
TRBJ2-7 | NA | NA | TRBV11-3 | CASSFLDGSKQYF | TGTGCCAGCAGCTTTTTGGACGGATCGAAGCAGTACTTC
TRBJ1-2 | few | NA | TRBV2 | CASREDLGGYTF | TGTGCCAGCAGGGAAGATCTTGGAGGCTACACCTTC
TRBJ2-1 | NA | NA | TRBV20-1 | CSARDRALGSYNEQFF | TGCAGTGCTAGAGATCGGGCGCTAGGCTCCTACAATGAGCAGTTCTTC
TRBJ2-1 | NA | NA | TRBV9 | CASSARGSSYNEQFF | TGTGCCAGCAGCGCGCGGGGAAGCTCCTACAATGAGCAGTTCTTC
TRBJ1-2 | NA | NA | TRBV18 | CASSPRTVDGYTF | TGTGCCAGCTCACCACGGACCGTAGATGGCTACACCTTC